The clone carrying this TCR beta chain was seen ten or more times. The V end was cut by 7 bases, the J end by 6 bases, with 18 bases between. Per germline, CDR1 ENHRY and CDR2 SYGVKD. The CDR3 covers 14 residues. This entry belongs to a study of regulatory T cells in long-lasting Graves disease. Libraries of TCR beta came from iRepertoire HTBI primers plus Arm-PCR of CDR3 regions. Using its own MiXCR run on the multiplex PCR reads, TCRdb lists one record per CDR3 protein. This table has hundreds of thousands of distinct CDR3 sequences, around 20% appearing once. The time point denotes: persistent/refractory GD, antithyroid drugs over 5 years with positive TRAb. PBMC RNA was the source of the TCR library.

The rearrangement uses TRBV10-3 and TRBJ1-2; D remains ambiguous. Sequences were derived from peripheral blood mononuclear cells (PBMCs), sampled when the disease was refractory, from a patient treated with antithyroid drugs. This TCR was sampled from a female donor with Graves disease. The CDR3 reads CAITPAPERNGYTF. As DNA, the CDR3 is TGTGCCATCACCCCCGCGCCTGAAAGAAATGGCTACACCTTC.